The 23 T cell receptor beta chains listed next were all sequenced from one sample in a study of T cell repertoires in ileal Crohn's disease. This table comes from immunoSEQ multiplex PCR, and its TCRdb copy is limited to in-frame clones, with some not included. This sample has about 16,000 clones, with approximately 94% found just once. What was sequenced was ileal tissue. These receptors all come from an adult with Crohn's disease.

The chain links TRBV7-2 to TRBJ2-1, with TRBD2 identical over 9 bases. The CDR3 totals 15 residues. Germline V gene lookup returns CDR1 SGHTA and CDR2 FQGNSA. With 5 bases clipped from V and 5 bases from J, the junction kept 7 bases outside the gene matches. CDR3 protein: CASSPWASGDNEQFF. The CDR3 DNA follows: TGTGCCAGCAGCCCATGGGCTAGCGGGGACAATGAGCAGTTCTTC.

CDR3 DNA: TGCGCCAGCAGTACCGACAGGGGGAATAATTCACCCCTCCACTTT. Translated: CASSTDRGNNSPLHF. The V and J genes are TRBV4-3 and TRBJ1-6; TRBD1 matches 9 bases. Germline-derived CDR1 and CDR2 are LGHNA and YSLEER. The CDR3 runs to 15 residues. Trimming took 6 bases from V and 5 from J; bases not matched to a gene: 5.

This chain links TRBV15 with TRBJ2-7, with TRBD1 matching over 7 bases. This CDR3 contains 15 residues. In germline, CDR1 is LNHNV, CDR2 YYDKDF (reference sequence). V trimming: 0 bases; J trimming: 7 bases; junction bases outside the gene matches: 9. CDR3 DNA sequence: TGTGCCACCAGCAGAGATGGGTGGCAGGGGGATGAGCAGTACTTC. Translating it yields CATSRDGWQGDEQYF.

This clone was counted a single time. V usage is TRBV10-2 and J usage is TRBJ2-7; TRBD1 aligns across 10 bases. CDR3 size: 12 residues. Unmatched junction bases numbered 2, after V lost 6 bases and J lost 6 bases. CDR1 is WSHSY and CDR2 is SAAADI in the germline V gene. CDR3 nucleotides: TGCGCCAGCAGGACAGGGGGCGGCGAGCAGTACTTC. Amino acid sequence: CASRTGGGEQYF.

The gene calls are TRBV18 and TRBJ2-1; D not resolved. V gave up 2 bases and J gave up 9 bases, with 17 bases separating them. In germline, CDR1 is KGHSH, CDR2 LQKENI. The CDR3 has 15 residues. The CDR3 loop is CASSPSSPRNGEQFF. CDR3 in DNA: TGTGCCAGCTCACCATCCAGTCCGAGGAACGGTGAGCAGTTCTTC. Based on the CDR3 plus reference TRBV18 and TRBJ2-1, the full variable domain is NAGVMQNPRHLVRRRGQEARLRCSPMKGHSHVYWYRQLPEEGLKFMVYLQKENIIDESGMPKERFSAEFPKEGPSILRIQQVVRGDSAAYFCASSPSSPRNGEQFFGPGTRLTVL.

The CDR3 DNA is TGCAGCGTGCCCGGGTCCTACGAGCAGTACTTC. It specifies CSVPGSYEQYF. The chain recombines TRBV29-1 with TRBJ2-7, with D unclear. V lost 6 bases, J lost 1 base, and 7 bases lay in between. Germline CDR1 reads SQVTM; CDR2 reads ANQGSEA. CDR3 length equals 11 residues.

This clone appeared a single time. The V call is TRBV4-1, the J call TRBJ1-6, with 7 nucleotides matching TRBD1. From germline, CDR1 is MGHRA and CDR2 YSYEKL. J lost 6 bases, V lost 0 bases, and 2 bases had no gene match. CDR3 length equals 15 residues. CDR3 nucleotides: TGCGCCAGCAGCCAAGAAAGGGACAGTAATTCACCCCTCCACTTT. It specifies CASSQERDSNSPLHF.

The V call is TRBV7-2, the J call TRBJ2-2; D might be TRBD1 (5 bases). The CDR3 is 14 amino acids. Germline loops: CDR1 SGHTA, CDR2 FQGNSA. Trimming cost V 5 bases and J 8 bases, with 15 bases left between them. CDR3 amino acids: CASSPRGRLGELFF. CDR3 sequence (DNA): TGTGCCAGCAGCCCAAGGGGCCGGTTGGGGGAGCTGTTTTTT.

The chain couples TRBV7-2 to TRBJ1-2; D gene uncertain. Germline V gene sequence: CDR1 SGHTA, CDR2 FQGNSA. V was clipped by 3 bases and J by 0 bases, with 5 bases between them. The CDR3 is 13 residues long. The CDR3 protein is CASSFGSNYGYTF. The CDR3 DNA sequence: TGTGCCAGCAGCTTCGGGTCTAACTATGGCTACACCTTC.

The gene calls are TRBV6-1 and TRBJ1-2, with 7 nucleotides matching TRBD1. This CDR3 contains 15 residues. V lost 5 bases and J lost 3; bases outside the gene matches: 9. Germline V gene lookup returns CDR1 MNHNS and CDR2 SASEGT. The CDR3 region has the DNA TGTGCCAGCAGTTCACCCCGGGACAGATACTATGGCTACACCTTC. Its protein is CASSSPRDRYYGYTF.

The rearrangement uses TRBV14 and TRBJ1-6; D remains unclear. Germline CDR1 is SGHDN and CDR2 is FVKESK. V shed 0 bases and J shed 14 bases, with 11 bases lying between them. The CDR3 contains 13 residues. For the CDR3, the DNA is TGTGCCAGCAGCCAAGATTTAGGGAGGGCCCTCCACTTT. Translating it yields CASSQDLGRALHF.

The J gene is TRBJ2-2, the V gene TRBV9; the D gene is possibly TRBD1 (5 bases). The V and J ends lost 7 bases and 5 bases respectively, with 12 bases between them. The germline CDR1 and CDR2 sequences are SGDLS and YYNGEE. CDR3 length: 13 amino acids. As DNA, the CDR3 is TGTGCCAGCCAAAGGGGTCGGACCGGGGAGCTGTTTTTT. Its translation is CASQRGRTGELFF.

Only one count was recorded for this clone. The CDR3 DNA sequence: TGTGCCAGCAGCTTAGGCCCGGACAGGGGGTCTGGCTACACCTTC. Amino acids: CASSLGPDRGSGYTF. The chain links TRBV7-2 to TRBJ1-2, with 10 bases lining up with TRBD1. Germline V gene sequence: CDR1 SGHTA, CDR2 FQGNSA. V was pared by 1 base and J by 7 bases, with 6 bases of the junction left unmatched. This CDR3 region has 15 residues.

V is TRBV5-1 and J is TRBJ1-3; no clear D. CDR1 is SGHRS, CDR2 YFSETQ, per germline. V was shortened by 4 bases and J by 2 bases, with 4 bases between the two germline ends. The CDR3 sequence is 12 residues long. The CDR3 DNA is TGCGCCAGCAGCGCGACTGGAAACACCATATATTTT. Translation: CASSATGNTIYF.

This chain uses TRBV7-2 with TRBJ1-6; 9 bases align to TRBD1. Trimming removed 1 base from V and 10 bases from J; junction bases left unmatched: 8. This CDR3 contains 16 residues. Germline CDR1 is SGHTA and CDR2 is FQGNSA. The CDR3 region has the DNA TGTGCCAGCAGCTTAGACCCCACAGGGGGCGAGTCACCCCTCCACTTT. As protein: CASSLDPTGGESPLHF.

The J gene is TRBJ1-4, the V gene TRBV18; 7 positions agree with TRBD1. The V gene end was trimmed by 5 bases and the J gene end by 5 bases; junction bases not matched to a gene: 5. Germline CDR1 and CDR2: KGHSH and LQKENI. The CDR3 is 14 amino acids. The CDR3, as DNA: TGTGCCAGCTCAGAAACAGGGGCAAATGAAAAACTGTTTTTT. This translates into CASSETGANEKLFF.

The chain carries TRBV6-1 and TRBJ1-1; 9 bases fit TRBD1. This CDR3 has 15 amino acids. Germline V lookup: CDR1 MNHNS, CDR2 SASEGT. V lost 3 bases and J lost 5; bases outside the gene matches: 7. CDR3 protein: CASSDLTGGVTEAFF. The CDR3 DNA sequence: TGTGCCAGCAGTGACTTGACAGGGGGAGTAACTGAAGCTTTCTTT.

V usage is TRBV27 and J usage is TRBJ2-7; 10 bases are a match to TRBD1. CDR1 and CDR2 from the germline V gene are MNHEY and SMNVEV (reference sequence). CDR3 length equals 14 residues. Losses at the gene ends were 5 bases for V and 7 bases for J; bases not matched to a gene: 8. CDR3 DNA: TGTGCCAGCAGTGCCGGGGACAGGGGAAGGGAGCAGTACTTC. It specifies CASSAGDRGREQYF.

This chain links TRBV6-1 with TRBJ1-4, with a weak D call TRBD1 (5 bases). The germline V and J ends were trimmed by 6 bases and 6 bases, with 17 bases remaining between them. Germline V lookup: CDR1 MNHNS, CDR2 SASEGT. The CDR3 covers 15 residues. CDR3 amino acids: CASSAGVREDEKLFF. The CDR3 nucleotides read TGTGCCAGCAGCGCGGGGGTCCGGGAGGATGAAAAACTGTTTTTT.

DNA for the CDR3: TGTGCCAGCAGCGTTCCTTTGTTTGAGGGGGTTGGGGGCTACACCTTC. Translating it yields CASSVPLFEGVGGYTF. The V and J genes are TRBV7-8 and TRBJ1-2, with a tentative D call TRBD1 (6 bases). Germline loops: CDR1 SGHVS, CDR2 FQNEAQ. The CDR3 is 16 residues long. The ends were cut back, 5 bases at V and 8 bases at J, with 24 bases in the middle.

The CDR3 reads CASSWTGGQGEQYF. CDR3 nucleotides: TGTGCCAGCAGTTGGACAGGGGGCCAGGGCGAGCAGTACTTC. The rearrangement uses TRBV2 and TRBJ2-7, with 11 bases matching TRBD1. After removal of 5 bases from V and 6 bases from J, the junction contained 6 bases not matched to a gene. The CDR3 loop spans 14 amino acids. Germline-derived CDR1 and CDR2 are SNHLY and FYNNEI.

The chain carries TRBV7-9 and TRBJ2-1; TRBD2 agrees at 12 bases. CDR1 and CDR2 from the germline V gene are SEHNR and FQNEAQ (reference sequence). V shed 5 bases and J 5 bases; nucleotides not matched to a gene: 4. The CDR3 consists of 15 residues. The CDR3 protein is CASSQLAGGNNEQFF. DNA for the CDR3: TGTGCCAGCAGCCAACTAGCGGGGGGAAACAATGAGCAGTTCTTC. Supplemented by reference TRBV7-9 and TRBJ2-1, the full variable domain reads DTGVSQNPRHKITKRGQNVTFRCDPISEHNRLYWYRQTLGQGPEFLTYFQNEAQLEKSRLLSDRFSAERPKGSFSTLEIQRTEQGDSAMYLCASSQLAGGNNEQFFGPGTRLTVL.

CDR3 DNA: TGTGCCAGTTGGGGGGGACTCTATGGCTACACCTTC. It specifies CASWGGLYGYTF. The rearrangement uses TRBV19 and TRBJ1-2, with a weak D call TRBD1 (5 bases). Per the germline V gene, CDR1 is LNHDA and CDR2 is SQIVND (reference sequence). Trimming pared 8 bases from V and 4 bases from J, leaving 11 bases between. This CDR3 is built from 12 residues. Based on the CDR3 plus reference TRBV19 and TRBJ1-2, the full variable domain is DGGITQSPKYLFRKEGQNVTLSCEQNLNHDAMYWYRQDPGQGLRLIYYSQIVNDFQKGDIAEGYSVSREKKESFPLTVTSAQKNPTAFYLCASWGGLYGYTFGSGTRLTVV.